These 29 T cell receptor beta chains were sequenced from one sample in a study of CXCR3-negative and CXCR3-positive naive CD8 T cells. Each TRB cDNA library was prepared by 5' RACE (with UMI labels). TCRdb reprocessed the 5' RACE reads; each CDR3 protein has one entry and no DNA is given. Recorded for this sample: 6,500 to 7,000 distinct CDR3 sequences. General observations from the study: CXCR3-expressing naive cells carried TRB CDR3s more hydrophobic than those of CXCR3-negative naive cells.

Which antigens these TCRs recognize remains unknown. The sample taken for sequencing was naive CXCR3+ CD8+ T cells from blood. The subset was: CD45RO-CCR7+CD27+CD95- naive CD8+ T cells expressing CXCR3 (TNR3+). These receptors were taken from a human donor in good health. Some clones in this sample may be carry-over from other donors' samples.

Measured by frequency, this clonotype is medium-sized. The CDR3 loop is CASSCPSGMCEQYF. The gene calls are TRBV7-2 and TRBJ2-7; with no DNA, the TCRdb D assignment of TRBD2 cannot be verified. This CDR3 region has 14 residues. The germline gives CDR1 SGHTA, CDR2 FQGNSA.

V gene TRBV4-1 combines with J gene TRBJ2-1; TCRdb returns TRBD2, unconfirmable since there is no DNA. Germline CDR1 MGHRA, CDR2 YSYEKL. The CDR3 covers 16 residues. The CDR3 loop reads CASSQGRGTAYDEQFF.

This clonotype is called medium-sized based on its frequency. The chain employs TRBV29-1 and TRBJ1-2; the TRBD1 assignment by TCRdb is unverifiable without DNA. Looked up from germline, CDR1 is SQVTM and CDR2 is ANQGSEA. There are 15 residues in the CDR3. This CDR3 reads CSVDRTGNANYGYTF.

Measured by frequency, this clonotype is medium-sized (0.01 to 0.1%). The chain carries TRBV25-1 and TRBJ2-5; TCRdb indicates TRBD2, and absent DNA this call remains unverified. There are 15 residues in the CDR3. CDR1 and CDR2 from the germline V gene are MGHDK and SYGVNS. CDR3 amino acids: CASSEFTSGSGTQYF.

V gene TRBV29-1 combines with J gene TRBJ2-2; with no DNA, the TCRdb D assignment of TRBD1 cannot be verified. This CDR3 spans 12 amino acids. Germline V CDR1 and CDR2: SQVTM, ANQGSEA. The CDR3 here is CSVEQLSRGILF.

This rearrangement joins TRBV29-1 to TRBJ1-2. The CDR3 sequence is 12 residues long. Germline CDR1 SQVTM, CDR2 ANQGSEA. This chain's CDR3 is CSVEAAGYGYTF. Looking up the rest from reference TRBV29-1 and TRBJ1-2 gives the full variable domain: SAVISQKPSRDICQRGTSLTIQCQVDSQVTMMFWYRQQPGQSLTLIATANQGSEATYESGFVIDKFPISRPNLTFSTLTVSNMSPEDSSIYLCSVEAAGYGYTFGSGTRLTVV.

V usage is TRBV7-9 and J usage is TRBJ2-7; TCRdb proposes TRBD1, but this gene call is untestable without DNA. The CDR3 has 14 residues. Germline V gives CDR1 SEHNR, CDR2 FQNEAQ (reference sequence). The CDR3 sequence is CASSLSGVGYEQYF.

The chain joins TRBV20-1 to TRBJ2-1; TCRdb lists TRBD1, though no DNA is available to test this call. This CDR3 is built from 11 residues. The germline CDR1 and CDR2 sequences are DFQATT and SNEGSKA (reference sequence). This chain's CDR3 is CSSTGRDEQFF.

This chain uses TRBV7-9 with TRBJ1-1; TCRdb's D gene call, TRBD1, goes unchecked for lack of DNA. CDR1 and CDR2 from the germline V gene are SEHNR and FQNEAQ (reference sequence). The CDR3 totals 14 residues. The CDR3 loop reads CASSFGQGNTEAFF. Based on the CDR3 plus reference TRBV7-9 and TRBJ1-1, the full variable domain is DTGVSQNPRHKITKRGQNVTFRCDPISEHNRLYWYRQTLGQGPEFLTYFQNEAQLEKSRLLSDRFSAERPKGSFSTLEIQRTEQGDSAMYLCASSFGQGNTEAFFGQGTRLTVV.

The gene calls are TRBV9 and TRBJ1-1; TCRdb selects TRBD1, and the lack of DNA leaves this call unchecked. Germline V lookup: CDR1 SGDLS, CDR2 YYNGEE. The CDR3 totals 16 residues. CDR3 residues: CASSAGGTELETEAFF.

By frequency, this clonotype registers medium-sized. The V and J genes are TRBV29-1 and TRBJ2-7; TCRdb calls TRBD2, which cannot be checked without DNA. The CDR3 loop spans 12 amino acids. Per the germline V gene, CDR1 is SQVTM and CDR2 is ANQGSEA. CDR3 in amino acids: CSGTSGGYEQYF.

The chain joins TRBV9 to TRBJ2-7; with no DNA, the TCRdb D assignment of TRBD2 cannot be verified. CDR3 length: 15 residues. From germline, CDR1 is SGDLS and CDR2 YYNGEE. The CDR3 protein is CASSLGASGNYEQYF. Complete variable domain (other parts from reference TRBV9 and TRBJ2-7): DSGVTQTPKHLITATGQRVTLRCSPRSGDLSVYWYQQSLDQGLQFLIQYYNGEERAKGNILERFSAQQFPDLHSELNLSSLELGDSALYFCASSLGASGNYEQYFGPGTRLTVT.

The chain links TRBV20-1 to TRBJ2-2; TCRdb's D gene call, TRBD2, goes unchecked for lack of DNA. The germline gives CDR1 DFQATT, CDR2 SNEGSKA (reference sequence). CDR3 length: 16 residues. CDR3 protein: CSARESERPNTGELFF.

This clonotype counts as medium-sized (0.01 to 0.1%) by frequency. The chain carries TRBV19 and TRBJ2-7; TCRdb's D call of TRBD2 is untestable without DNA. Germline loops: CDR1 LNHDA, CDR2 SQIVND (reference sequence). This CDR3 has 15 residues. CDR3 loop: CASSRSSLAGNEQYF.

The rearrangement uses TRBV12-3 or TRBV12-4 and TRBJ2-7; TCRdb lists TRBD1, though no DNA is available to test this call. There are 12 residues in the CDR3. The CDR3: CASSFPAREQYF.

The chain uses TRBV3-1 and TRBJ2-5; no DNA is available, so the TRBD1 call from TCRdb remains unchecked. The germline gives CDR1 LGHDT, CDR2 YNNKEL (reference sequence). The CDR3 covers 15 residues. CDR3 in amino acids: CASSQTPGGQETQYF.

By frequency, this clonotype registers medium-sized. This chain links TRBV7-8 with TRBJ2-7; TCRdb lists TRBD1, though no DNA is available to test this call. Germline V gives CDR1 SGHVS, CDR2 FQNEAQ. The CDR3 sequence is 15 residues long. The CDR3 sequence is CASSLTGQGFYEQYF.

By frequency, this clonotype registers medium-sized (0.01 to 0.1%). V gene TRBV2 combines with J gene TRBJ2-3; with no DNA, the TCRdb D assignment of TRBD1 cannot be verified. Germline V gives CDR1 SNHLY, CDR2 FYNNEI. The CDR3 is 13 residues long. The CDR3 loop is CASKGDSTDTQYF.

According to its frequency, this clonotype is medium-sized (0.01 to 0.1%). CDR3 amino acids: CSAQPHWVAGGYTGELFF. V is TRBV20-1 and J is TRBJ2-2; TCRdb calls TRBD2, which cannot be checked without DNA. Germline CDR1 is DFQATT and CDR2 is SNEGSKA (reference sequence). The CDR3 totals 18 residues.

Its frequency marks this clonotype as medium-sized (0.01 to 0.1%). This sequence joins TRBV10-3 and TRBJ2-7; the D call from TCRdb, TRBD1, cannot be confirmed without DNA. CDR1 and CDR2 from the germline V gene are ENHRY and SYGVKD. CDR3 length: 12 amino acids. The CDR3 here is CAIGQGAGEQYF.

CDR3 protein: CASSVDGGEGTEAFF. This sequence joins TRBV9 and TRBJ1-1; the D call from TCRdb, TRBD1, cannot be confirmed without DNA. This CDR3 region has 15 residues. Germline V gene lookup returns CDR1 SGDLS and CDR2 YYNGEE.

The V gene is TRBV6-5, the J gene TRBJ1-4. The CDR3 has 16 residues. CDR1 and CDR2 (germline): MNHEY, SVGAGI. The CDR3 protein is CASRPPGLQSGEKLFF.

The chain carries TRBV20-1 and TRBJ2-3; TCRdb selects TRBD1, and the lack of DNA leaves this call unchecked. The CDR3 totals 15 residues. CDR1 and CDR2 (germline): DFQATT, SNEGSKA (reference sequence). The CDR3 is CSARDPETGGDTQYF.

The chain is built from TRBV28 and TRBJ2-7. This CDR3 region has 17 residues. Germline CDR1 and CDR2: MDHEN and SYDVKM. The CDR3 region is CASSLWSSGGSSYEQYF.

Judged by frequency, this clonotype is medium-sized. This chain links TRBV7-6 with TRBJ2-1; absent DNA, TCRdb's TRBD2 call cannot be checked. This CDR3 has 18 amino acids. The germline gives CDR1 SGHVS, CDR2 FNYEAQ. The CDR3 here is CASSPPGRPTPGYNEQFF.

The chain has TRBV7-9 and TRBJ2-7; TCRdb reports TRBD2, a call that lacks DNA to check it against. Germline lookup yields CDR1 SEHNR and CDR2 FQNEAQ (reference sequence). The CDR3 runs 14 residues. The CDR3 sequence is CASSRRDLTYEQYF.

By frequency, this clonotype is medium-sized. The V and J genes are TRBV15 and TRBJ2-1; TCRdb's assignment of TRBD2 cannot be checked, as there is no DNA. The CDR3 covers 14 residues. Germline assignment: CDR1 LNHNV and CDR2 YYDKDF (reference sequence). CDR3 protein: CATSLAGIGNEQFF. The complete variable domain, with remaining parts taken from reference TRBV15 and TRBJ2-1, reads DAMVIQNPRYQVTQFGKPVTLSCSQTLNHNVMYWYQQKSSQAPKLLFHYYDKDFNNEADTPDNFQSRRPNTSFCFLDIRSPGLGDTAMYLCATSLAGIGNEQFFGPGTRLTVL.

This rearrangement joins TRBV2 to TRBJ2-7; TCRdb lists TRBD2, though no DNA is available to test this call. CDR3 size: 13 residues. Germline lookup yields CDR1 SNHLY and CDR2 FYNNEI. CDR3 region: CASSAGTYYEQYF.

This sequence joins TRBV15 and TRBJ1-1; TCRdb's D gene call, TRBD1, goes unchecked for lack of DNA. Per germline, CDR1 LNHNV and CDR2 YYDKDF (reference sequence). This CDR3 contains 16 residues. CDR3: CATSRDRQGVSTEAFF.